Listed below are T cell receptor beta chains from one sample, sequenced in a study of regulatory T cells in long-lasting Graves disease. TCRdb called the multiplex PCR reads again in MiXCR, with one record for every CDR3 protein. The sample includes about 620,000 distinct CDR3 sequences, about 15% of them seen just once. The sample was also linked to a second study, of T cells in Graves' hyperthyroidism and ophthalmopathy.

Sequences were derived from peripheral blood mononuclear cells (PBMCs), sampled at new diagnosis, from a patient treated with antithyroid drugs. These TCRs come from a woman aged 25 to 45 with Graves disease. Each CDR3 is given with its conserved first and last residue. D genes are given only for firm matches. The size entry is marked missing in some rows and otherwise reads once, few, many or a size class.

>TRBJ2-7|NA|NA|TRBV7-2
TGTGCCAGCAGCTTAGGTTGGGGCCGGGGCGAGCAGTACTTC
CASSLGWGRGEQYF
>TRBJ1-6|NA|NA|TRBV15
TGTGCCACCAGCAGAGATACCCGGAATTCACCCCTCCACTTT
CATSRDTRNSPLHF
>TRBJ2-5|NA|NA|TRBV7-9
TGTGCCAGCAGCTTAGCGACGGGCGGCCAAGAGACCCAGTACTTC
CASSLATGGQETQYF
>TRBJ2-6|NA|NA|TRBV18
TGTGCCAGCTCAAAAACGTCGGGACTGAGCTCTGGGGCCAACGTCCTGACTTTC
CASSKTSGLSSGANVLTF
>TRBJ2-3|TRBD2|many|TRBV10-3
TGTGCCATCAGAACTCGGGAGGGGACAGATACGCAGTATTTT
CAIRTREGTDTQYF
>TRBJ2-1|NA|many|TRBV7-8
TGTGCCAGCAGCTTGGCGGGGAGGTCTTACAATGAGCAGTTCTTC
CASSLAGRSYNEQFF
>TRBJ2-3|TRBD2|NA|TRBV19
TGTGCCAGTAGTATCAGTCTAGCGGGAGGGCCAAACGCAGATACGCAGTATTTT
CASSISLAGGPNADTQYF
>TRBJ2-1|TRBD2|many|TRBV2
TGTGCCAGCAAATCGACTAGCGTCTACAATGAGCAGTTCTTC
CASKSTSVYNEQFF
>TRBJ2-7|NA|many|TRBV28
TGTGCCAGCAGTTTATGGGAGGGACCCTCTAGCTACGAGCAGTACTTC
CASSLWEGPSSYEQYF
>TRBJ2-1|TRBD1|NA|TRBV5-4
TGTGCCAGCAGTCTTGGACAGGCCGCCAATGAGCAGTTCTTC
CASSLGQAANEQFF
>TRBJ1-6|TRBD1|few|TRBV3-1
TGTGCCAGCAGCCAAGCACCGGGACAGGGGAATTCACCCCTCCACTTT
CASSQAPGQGNSPLHF
>TRBJ1-1|TRBD1|many|TRBV27
TGTGCCAGCAGAGACCAGGGGGCTCTGGTTACTGAAGCTTTCTTT
CASRDQGALVTEAFF
>TRBJ1-6|NA|many|TRBV20-1
TGCAGTGCTAGAATGGCGGGCGCTAATTCACCCCTCCACTTT
CSARMAGANSPLHF
>TRBJ2-7|NA|NA|TRBV28
TGTGCCAGCAGCCCAGGCGGCGGGGTCGAGCAGTACTTC
CASSPGGGVEQYF
>TRBJ2-1|NA|many|TRBV5-1
TGCGCCAGCAGCTTGGTTCAGTCCTACAATGAGCAGTTCTTC
CASSLVQSYNEQFF
>TRBJ2-5|NA|many|TRBV24-1
TGTGCCACCAGTGATGGCCAAGTGAGGGAGACCCAGTACTTC
CATSDGQVRETQYF
>TRBJ1-1|TRBD1|few|TRBV18
TGTGCCAGCTCACCACGGACAATGGACAGGGTGGCTTTCTTT
CASSPRTMDRVAFF
>TRBJ2-4|NA|few|TRBV27
TGTGCCAGCAGCACCTCCCCTTATCACATTCAGTACTTC
CASSTSPYHIQYF
>TRBJ1-6|NA|NA|TRBV7-8
TGTGCCAGCAGCTTAGGGGCCAGGGGAAGCGATTCACCCCTCCACTTT
CASSLGARGSDSPLHF
>TRBJ1-5|NA|many|TRBV20-1
TGCAGTGCTAGCGAAGGAACGACCACTCAGCCCCAGCATTTT
CSASEGTTTQPQHF
>TRBJ2-7|NA|NA|TRBV14
TGTGCCAGCAGCCAAGGGTGGCGGGCCCCCGAGCAGTACTTC
CASSQGWRAPEQYF
>TRBJ1-2|TRBD1|NA|TRBV19
TGTGCCAGTAGTTCCAACAGGGGTATTAGGGATGGCTACACCTTC
CASSSNRGIRDGYTF
>TRBJ1-5|TRBD1|NA|TRBV20-1
TGCAGTGCCCCACTATGGGGACAGGGTAAAGAGTTGAGTAGCAATCAGCCCCAGCATTTT
CSAPLWGQGKELSSNQPQHF
>TRBJ2-5|TRBD2|many|TRBV2
TGTGCCAGCAGTGAAGATCGGCTAGCGGGAGAGACCCAGTACTTC
CASSEDRLAGETQYF
>TRBJ2-5|NA|NA|TRBV7-7
TGTGCTAGCGGAAAGACAGCTGGAGAGACCCAGTACTTC
CASGKTAGETQYF
>TRBJ1-2|NA|few|TRBV5-1
TGCGCCAGCGGCAGCGGGGGCTATGGCTACACCTTC
CASGSGGYGYTF
>TRBJ2-5|TRBD2|few|TRBV4-1
TGCGCCAGCAGCCACCTGAGAGCGGGAGAAGAGACCCAGTACTTC
CASSHLRAGEETQYF
>TRBJ2-7|NA|NA|TRBV19
TGTGCCAGTACCCCGGGGAGGGGGCTCGGCTACGAGCAGTACTTC
CASTPGRGLGYEQYF
>TRBJ2-6|NA|few|TRBV11-2
TGTGCCAGCAGCCCGACCAGGGACGTAAGCTCTGGGGCCAACGTCCTGACTTTC
CASSPTRDVSSGANVLTF
>TRBJ1-2|NA|many|TRBV20-1
TGCAGTGCTAGCATGGGAAGTCAGACTGGCTACACCTTC
CSASMGSQTGYTF
>TRBJ2-1|NA|many|TRBV28
TGTGCCAGCGGGTACTTGGGTGAGCAGTTCTTC
CASGYLGEQFF
>TRBJ1-1|TRBD1|NA|TRBV27
TGTGCCAGCAGTTTGTACAGGGGTTCGTCTGAAACTTTCTTT
CASSLYRGSSETFF
>TRBJ2-2|NA|many|TRBV7-2
TGTGCCAGCAGTCGACCGGGCCTCGGGGAGCTGTTTTTT
CASSRPGLGELFF
>TRBJ2-1|TRBD2|few|TRBV3-1
TGTGCCAGCAGCCGACATTCTTTTGCGGGAGAATCCAATGAGCAGTTCTTC
CASSRHSFAGESNEQFF
>TRBJ1-1|NA|many|TRBV2
TGTGCCAGCAGTGTAGAACGGTTAATGAACGAAGCTTTCTTT
CASSVERLMNEAFF
>TRBJ2-7|TRBD1|NA|TRBV30
TGTGCCTGGACCAGGACAGGGGCAGCCTACGAGCAGTACTTC
CAWTRTGAAYEQYF
>TRBJ1-4|NA|few|TRBV6-5
TGTGCCAGCAGTTTCCCAGACAGGTCATTTAATGAAAAACTGTTTTTT
CASSFPDRSFNEKLFF
>TRBJ2-7|TRBD1|NA|TRBV5-1
TGCGCCAGCAGCTTCCCGGGACAGGGCCAGCAGTACTTC
CASSFPGQGQQYF
>TRBJ2-7|NA|NA|TRBV24-1
TGTGCCACCAGCCAGGGTGGGTACGAGCAGTACTTC
CATSQGGYEQYF
>TRBJ2-7|NA|many|TRBV18
TGTGCCAGCTCACCCATGGAGAAGCTCTACGAGCAGTACTTC
CASSPMEKLYEQYF
>TRBJ2-5|TRBD2|many|TRBV2
TGTGCCAGCAGTGAAGCCTGGGGGGGAGAGACCCAGTACTTC
CASSEAWGGETQYF
>TRBJ1-5|TRBD1|many|TRBV7-9
TGTGCCAGCAGCACGGACAGGGACAATCAGCCCCAGCATTTT
CASSTDRDNQPQHF
>TRBJ2-1|TRBD2|few|TRBV7-2
TGTGCCAGCAGCTTGTCAGCGGGGCTAAGCTCCTACAATGAGCAGTTCTTC
CASSLSAGLSSYNEQFF
>TRBJ1-1|NA|many|TRBV30
TGTGCCTGGAGTGTACTGAGCCGTGAAGCTTTCTTT
CAWSVLSREAFF
>TRBJ1-1|NA|many|TRBV12-3/TRBV12-4
TGTGCCAGCAGTTCCTGGACATCCATGAACACTGAAGCTTTCTTT
CASSSWTSMNTEAFF
>TRBJ1-4|TRBD1|NA|TRBV2
TGTGCCAGCAGTGACAGGGGGGGAACTAATGAAAAACTGTTTTTT
CASSDRGGTNEKLFF